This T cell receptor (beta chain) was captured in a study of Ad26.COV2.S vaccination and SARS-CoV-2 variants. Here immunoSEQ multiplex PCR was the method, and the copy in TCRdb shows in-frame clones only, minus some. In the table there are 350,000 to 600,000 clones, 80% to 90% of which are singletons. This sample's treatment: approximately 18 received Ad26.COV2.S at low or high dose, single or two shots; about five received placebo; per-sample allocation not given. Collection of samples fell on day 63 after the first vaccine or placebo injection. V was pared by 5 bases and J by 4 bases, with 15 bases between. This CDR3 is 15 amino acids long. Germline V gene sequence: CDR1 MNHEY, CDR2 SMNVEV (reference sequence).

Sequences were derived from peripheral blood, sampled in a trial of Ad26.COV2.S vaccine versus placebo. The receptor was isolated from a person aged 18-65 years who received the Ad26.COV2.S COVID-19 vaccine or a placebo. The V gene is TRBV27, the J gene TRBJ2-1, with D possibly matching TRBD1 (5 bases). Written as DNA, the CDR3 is TGTGCCAGCAGTCCCGACAGTCCTCTGTACAATGAGCAGTTCTTC. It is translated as CASSPDSPLYNEQFF.